Detailed here is one TCR beta chain. These data belong to a study of OX40 agonist ivuxolimab in advanced cancers. Here immunoSEQ multiplex PCR was the method, and the copy in TCRdb shows in-frame clones only, minus some. The data show 82,000 or so clones, with more than 90% seen just once and over 0.6% held by the top ten. Trimming cost V 5 bases and J 8 bases; bases outside gene matches: 10. This CDR3 is 15 amino acids long. Germline loops: CDR1 SGHVS, CDR2 FNYEAQ. The chain links TRBV7-6 to TRBJ2-1, with TRBD1 identical over 9 bases. The TCR originated in an adult with an advanced solid tumor such as melanoma, head and neck, liver or kidney cancer. Here the sequenced sample was CD4+ or CD8+ T cells sorted from blood, taken in a trial of the OX40 agonist ivuxolimab. The CDR3, as DNA: TGTGCCAGCAGCCGGACAGGGGCCCTTACTGATGAGCAGTTCTTC. It specifies CASSRTGALTDEQFF.